The sequence of this T cell receptor beta chain was determined in a study of response to subunit inactivated influenza vaccine. General observations from the study: After each seasonal influenza vaccination, few new T cells are recruited, the authors suggested.

V was clipped by 6 bases and J by 0 bases, with 12 bases between them. Germline values: CDR1 DFQATT, CDR2 SNEGSKA (reference sequence). The CDR3 length is 14 residues. MiXCR, run by TCRdb on the RT-PCR reads, gives a single entry per CDR3 protein. The repertoire consists of a few hundred thousand distinct CDR3 sequences, with approximately 21% occurring once and the leading ten covering about 9.4%. Many counts were recorded for this clonotype. Antigen: not known. The TCR sequence derives from a man between 50 and 69 years old who received an inactivated influenza vaccine. Source: PBMCs from blood, taken about 20 months after vaccination. The V gene is TRBV20-1, the J gene TRBJ1-3; no definite D call. The CDR3 DNA sequence: TGCAGTGCCAAGAAAAGCGCCTCTGGAAACACCATATATTTT. Its protein is CSAKKSASGNTIYF.